The 27 T cell receptor beta chains given below trace back to one sample, sequenced in a study of Ad26.COV2.S vaccination and SARS-CoV-2 variants. Sequencing used immunoSEQ multiplex PCR; TCRdb keeps in-frame clones, though not all of them. The table has roughly 100,000 clones, roughly 75% seen once. Sequencing was performed on peripheral blood, taken after recovery from COVID-19. All receptors derive from a human donor who had recovered from COVID-19.

The chain combines TRBV28 with TRBJ1-2, with 7 positions matching TRBD1. V lost 7 bases and J lost 8; bases outside the gene matches: 4. Germline V gene lookup returns CDR1 MDHEN and CDR2 SYDVKM. CDR3 length: 11 residues. CDR3 region: CASTGQAGYTF. CDR3 DNA sequence: TGTGCCAGCACCGGACAGGCCGGCTACACCTTC.

This clone has at least ten counts. The J gene is TRBJ1-1, the V gene TRBV27; D gene uncertain. CDR1 is MNHEY, CDR2 SMNVEV, per germline (reference sequence). V lost 1 base to trimming and J lost 1 base, with 10 bases between them. This CDR3 is built from 15 residues. The CDR3 sequence is CASSLFGSTNTEAFF. CDR3 DNA: TGTGCCAGCAGTTTATTTGGCAGCACGAACACTGAAGCTTTCTTT.

The chain combines TRBV5-4 with TRBJ2-7; D unresolved. Trimming took off 4 bases at V and 6 bases at J, with 17 bases between the two ends. CDR3 size: 14 residues. Germline CDR1 reads SGHNT; CDR2 reads YYREEE (reference sequence). Here the CDR3 reads CASSLPGRAGEQYF. In DNA, the CDR3 is TGTGCCAGCAGCCTTCCCGGAAGGGCAGGCGAGCAGTACTTC.

The count of this clone is one. The sample contains more than one DNA sequence encoding this CDR3. The rearrangement joins TRBV6-5 to TRBJ2-5; tentatively, D is TRBD1 or TRBD2 (5 bases each). The V gene's germline CDR1 is MNHEY and CDR2 SVGAGI. The CDR3 has 13 residues. With 5 bases removed from V and 2 bases from J, the gap between germline ends came to 9 bases. CDR3 amino acids: CASSRDLQETQYF. The CDR3 bases are TGTGCCAGCAGTCGGGACCTTCAAGAGACCCAGTACTTC.

The CDR3 DNA reads TGTGCCAGCAGTGAAGTTCCGGAACAGCGGCAGTACTTC. This codes for CASSEVPEQRQYF. J is TRBJ2-7 and V is TRBV2, with D uncertain. CDR3 length: 13 amino acids. CDR1 SNHLY and CDR2 FYNNEI come from the germline V gene. Trimming stripped 1 base from V and 9 bases from J, with 13 bases between.

This clone was seen a single time. The chain uses TRBV2 and TRBJ1-3; 7 bases match TRBD1. Looked up from germline, CDR1 is SNHLY and CDR2 is FYNNEI. Trimming took 5 bases from V and 0 from J; bases not matched to a gene: 1. This CDR3 region has 14 residues. DNA of the CDR3: TGTGCCAGCAGTCAGGGGGGCTCTGGAAACACCATATATTTT. Its protein is CASSQGGSGNTIYF.

The rearrangement links TRBV7-3 to TRBJ2-7, with 7 bases lining up with TRBD2. J gave up 3 bases and V 2 bases, and 1 base lay outside the gene matches. The CDR3 covers 13 residues. The germline CDR1 and CDR2 sequences are SGHTA and FQGTGA. For the CDR3, the DNA is TGTGCCAGCAGCTTAGGGGAGGGCTACGAGCAGTACTTC. Translating it yields CASSLGEGYEQYF. The variable domain in full, with the rest retrieved from reference TRBV7-3 and TRBJ2-7, is GAGVSQTPSNKVTEKGKYVELRCDPISGHTALYWYRQSLGQGPEFLIYFQGTGAADDSGLPNDRFFAVRPEGSVSTLKIQRTERGDSAVYLCASSLGEGYEQYFGPGTRLTVT.

CDR3 sequence reads: CASSLASGTQAYEQYF. CDR3 sequence (DNA): TGTGCCAGCAGTTTAGCCTCCGGGACCCAAGCCTACGAGCAGTACTTC. The chain has TRBV27 and TRBJ2-7, with D perhaps being TRBD1 or TRBD2 (5 bases each). Germline lookup yields CDR1 MNHEY and CDR2 SMNVEV (reference sequence). V was cut by 2 bases and J by 2 bases, with 16 bases left in between. The CDR3 is 16 amino acids.

This chain connects TRBV15 to TRBJ2-5, with D possibly being TRBD1 or TRBD2 (5 bases each). Trimming shortened V by 0 bases and J by 4 bases, and 15 bases separated the two germline ends. The CDR3 is 16 amino acids. In germline, CDR1 is LNHNV, CDR2 YYDKDF (reference sequence). CDR3 bases: TGTGCCACCAGCAGAGATTTTATTGGGGGTGGAGAGACCCAGTACTTC. It translates to CATSRDFIGGGETQYF.

The CDR3 DNA reads as TGTGCCAGCAGCCAGTCGGGTGAAAAACTGTTTTTT. Its translation is CASSQSGEKLFF. The gene calls are TRBV11-2 and TRBJ1-4, with D hard to call. Germline CDR1 SGHAT, CDR2 FQNNGV. The CDR3 consists of 12 residues. Trimming cost V 5 bases and J 7 bases, with 8 bases left between them.

The V call is TRBV13, the J call TRBJ1-6, with D maybe TRBD1 (5 bases). V dropped 3 bases and J dropped 7 bases, with 10 bases sitting between them. Germline-derived CDR1 and CDR2 are PRHDT and FYEKMQ (reference sequence). The CDR3 has 14 amino acids. For the CDR3, the DNA is TGTGCCAGCAGCTTCTGGGGGAGGAATTCACCCCTCCACTTT. Translation gives CASSFWGRNSPLHF.

The rearrangement uses TRBV19 and TRBJ1-5, with D possibly TRBD1 on 5 matching bases. CDR1 LNHDA and CDR2 SQIVND come from the germline V gene (reference sequence). The V end was cut by 6 bases, the J end by 5 bases, with 11 bases between. CDR3 length: 13 residues. CDR3 nucleotides: TGTGCCAGTAGAGGGGTATCGGATCAGCCCCAGCATTTT. Protein sequence: CASRGVSDQPQHF.

This sequence joins TRBV5-1 and TRBJ2-6; TRBD2 is a possible D gene (7 bases). Trimming pared 4 bases from V and 0 bases from J, leaving 20 bases between. The CDR3 is 19 amino acids. The germline gives CDR1 SGHRS, CDR2 YFSETQ. The CDR3 DNA reads TGCGCCAGCAGCCCCTCCGGGGCGGGGGCCCTCTCTGGGGCCAACGTCCTGACTTTC. It yields the protein CASSPSGAGALSGANVLTF.

This chain uses TRBV7-2 with TRBJ1-3; perhaps TRBD1 as D (6 bases). Trimming took off 5 bases at V and 0 bases at J, with 20 bases between the two ends. CDR1 and CDR2 from the germline V gene are SGHTA and FQGNSA. The CDR3 spans 18 residues. Written as DNA, the CDR3 is TGTGCCAGCAGCCCGGGGGGGCTGGTTATCTCCTCTGGAAACACCATATATTTT. This translates into CASSPGGLVISSGNTIYF. Drawing the rest from reference TRBV7-2 and TRBJ1-3, the complete variable domain is GAGVSQSPSNKVTEKGKDVELRCDPISGHTALYWYRQSLGQGLEFLIYFQGNSAPDKSGLPSDRFSAERTGGSVSTLTIQRTQQEDSAVYLCASSPGGLVISSGNTIYFGEGSWLTVV.

The rearrangement links TRBV24-1 to TRBJ2-2; D call uncertain. The CDR3 consists of 13 residues. Germline loops: CDR1 KGHDR, CDR2 SFDVKD. V lost 0 bases to trimming and J lost 6 bases, with 4 bases between them. The CDR3 DNA follows: TGTGCCACCAGTGATTTGGCCGCCGGGGAGCTGTTTTTT. This codes for CATSDLAAGELFF.

This chain joins TRBV27 and TRBJ1-2; D ambiguous. The CDR3 extends over 12 amino acids. Germline V gene sequence: CDR1 MNHEY, CDR2 SMNVEV (reference sequence). Trimming took off 10 bases at V and 0 bases at J, with 9 bases between the two ends. This CDR3 reads CATVKANYGYTF. CDR3 sequence (DNA): TGTGCCACCGTCAAAGCTAACTATGGCTACACCTTC.

This CDR3 is CASSARTGGSDTQYF. The CDR3 DNA reads TGTGCCAGCAGCGCCCGGACAGGGGGTTCGGATACGCAGTATTTT. The gene calls are TRBV9 and TRBJ2-3; the match to TRBD1 covers 10 bases. CDR1 is SGDLS and CDR2 is YYNGEE in the germline V gene. Losses at the gene ends were 3 bases for V and 6 bases for J; bases not matched to a gene: 7. The CDR3 has 15 residues.

In this sample, this clone turned up once. The chain joins TRBV6-5 to TRBJ2-7, with a weak D call TRBD2 (6 bases). CDR3 length equals 13 residues. Deletions cut 4 bases from V and 5 bases from J, with 12 bases between. Germline lookup yields CDR1 MNHEY and CDR2 SVGAGI. CDR3 amino acids: CASSSDGGHEQYF. Here the CDR3 DNA reads TGTGCCAGCAGTTCCGACGGAGGGCACGAGCAGTACTTC.

The V gene is TRBV5-1, the J gene TRBJ2-3, with D hard to call. V was clipped by 2 bases and J by 0 bases, with 13 bases between them. Germline V gene sequence: CDR1 SGHRS, CDR2 YFSETQ. CDR3 size: 16 residues. CDR3: CASSLGQLGSTDTQYF. The CDR3 DNA sequence: TGCGCCAGCAGCTTAGGTCAGCTGGGGAGCACAGATACGCAGTATTTT. Based on the CDR3 plus reference TRBV5-1 and TRBJ2-3, the full variable domain is KAGVTQTPRYLIKTRGQQVTLSCSPISGHRSVSWYQQTPGQGLQFLFEYFSETQRNKGNFPGRFSGRQFSNSRSEMNVSTLELGDSALYLCASSLGQLGSTDTQYFGPGTRLTVL.

The chain recombines TRBV3-1 (or the pseudogene TRBV3-2) with TRBJ2-5, with 10 bases lining up with TRBD2. Trimming at V came to 4 bases and at J to 5 bases, leaving 10 bases not matched to a gene. Germline CDR1 and CDR2: LGHDT and YNNKEL (reference sequence). The CDR3 is 16 amino acids. CDR3 sequence reads: CASSPLAGGLLETQYF. In DNA form, the CDR3 reads TGTGCCAGCAGCCCATTAGCGGGGGGACTCCTGGAGACCCAGTACTTC.

A few counts support this clone. This sequence joins TRBV19 and TRBJ1-1; possibly TRBD1 for D (5 bases). The CDR3 length is 14 residues. Trimming left V 6 bases short and J 4 bases short, with 15 bases between. Germline V gene lookup returns CDR1 LNHDA and CDR2 SQIVND (reference sequence). The CDR3 region is CASSVRGSGTEAFF. Written as DNA, the CDR3 is TGTGCCAGTAGCGTTAGGGGCTCGGGCACTGAAGCTTTCTTT. The full variable domain, its missing parts supplied by reference TRBV19 and TRBJ1-1, is DGGITQSPKYLFRKEGQNVTLSCEQNLNHDAMYWYRQDPGQGLRLIYYSQIVNDFQKGDIAEGYSVSREKKESFPLTVTSAQKNPTAFYLCASSVRGSGTEAFFGQGTRLTVV.

This chain uses TRBV28 with TRBJ2-3; 10 bases map to TRBD1. From germline, CDR1 is MDHEN and CDR2 SYDVKM. The junction had 4 bases not matched to a gene; V was cut back by 6 bases and J by 4 bases. The CDR3 runs 14 residues. CDR3 amino acids: CASRKDRGADTQYF. The CDR3 nucleotides read TGTGCCAGCAGAAAGGACAGGGGGGCAGATACGCAGTATTTT.

Details on this clone: Other DNA sequences within the sample encode an identical CDR3. The rearrangement joins TRBV29-1 to TRBJ1-1; D is unclear. This CDR3 is built from 13 residues. The V end was cut by 6 bases, the J end by 1 base, with 12 bases between. The germline CDR1 and CDR2 sequences are SQVTM and ANQGSEA. The CDR3 DNA sequence: TGCAGCGTCCTCCAGGCAGGGAACACTGAAGCTTTCTTT. This encodes CSVLQAGNTEAFF.

This chain links TRBV3-1 (or the pseudogene TRBV3-2) with TRBJ1-2, with a possible D match to TRBD1 (5 bases). The germline V gene encodes CDR1 LGHDT and CDR2 YNNKEL (reference sequence). V was clipped by 1 base and J by 6 bases, with 12 bases between them. This CDR3 is built from 14 residues. The CDR3 reads CASSQAGGGNGYTF. DNA of the CDR3: TGTGCCAGCAGCCAAGCGGGTGGGGGGAATGGCTACACCTTC.

The chain employs TRBV7-2 and TRBJ2-2, with D unclear. Germline CDR1 SGHTA, CDR2 FQGNSA. The V end was cut by 3 bases, the J end by 8 bases, with 10 bases between. This CDR3 has 13 amino acids. The CDR3, as DNA: TGTGCCAGCAGCTTTAATGCAGTAGGGGAGCTGTTTTTT. It is translated as CASSFNAVGELFF.

The chain carries TRBV15 and TRBJ2-5; 11 bases agree with TRBD1. J lost 4 bases, V lost 3 bases, and 1 base had no gene match. Germline CDR1 LNHNV, CDR2 YYDKDF (reference sequence). The CDR3 is 14 residues long. For the CDR3, the DNA is TGTGCCACCAGCAGGGACAGGGGGCGAGAGACCCAGTACTTC. This sequence encodes CATSRDRGRETQYF.

As concerns this clone: Other nucleotide sequences in the sample specify the same CDR3. The V and J genes are TRBV19 and TRBJ1-1; no definite D call. Germline-derived CDR1 and CDR2 are LNHDA and SQIVND (reference sequence). V was cut by 0 bases and J by 0 bases, with 5 bases left in between. The CDR3 covers 14 residues. CDR3 loop: CASSIDRVNTEAFF. CDR3 DNA sequence: TGTGCCAGTAGTATAGATCGAGTGAACACTGAAGCTTTCTTT.